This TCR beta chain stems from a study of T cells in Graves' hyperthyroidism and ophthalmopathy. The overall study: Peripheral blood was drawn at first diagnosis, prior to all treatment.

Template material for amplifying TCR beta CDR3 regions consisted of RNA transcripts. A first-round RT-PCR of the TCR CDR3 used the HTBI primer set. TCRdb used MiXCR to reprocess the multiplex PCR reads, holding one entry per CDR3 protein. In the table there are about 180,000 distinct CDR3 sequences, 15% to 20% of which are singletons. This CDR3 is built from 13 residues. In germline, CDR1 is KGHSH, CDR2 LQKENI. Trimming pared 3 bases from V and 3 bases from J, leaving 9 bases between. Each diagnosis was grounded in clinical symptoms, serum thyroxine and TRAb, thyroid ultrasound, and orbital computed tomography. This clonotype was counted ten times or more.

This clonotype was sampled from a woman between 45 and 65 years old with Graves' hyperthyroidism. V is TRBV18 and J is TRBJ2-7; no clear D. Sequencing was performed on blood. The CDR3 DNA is TGTGCCAGCTCACCGGAACAAGGCTACGAGCAGTACTTC. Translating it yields CASSPEQGYEQYF. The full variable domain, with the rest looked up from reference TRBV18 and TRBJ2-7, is NAGVMQNPRHLVRRRGQEARLRCSPMKGHSHVYWYRQLPEEGLKFMVYLQKENIIDESGMPKERFSAEFPKEGPSILRIQQVVRGDSAAYFCASSPEQGYEQYFGPGTRLTVT.